This T cell receptor beta chain was observed in a study of blood T cell repertoires in COVID-19. For the study at large: Samples taken during acute and convalescent COVID-19 were collected in the United States, Italy and Spain. Sources were T cells, B-cell-depleted T cells, or PBMCs; the material itself was cDNA or gDNA.

Per the original methods: It was from reference gene primer amplification that nucleated cell counts were estimated. Clones were sequenced by immunoSEQ multiplex PCR, and TCRdb holds only the in-frame ones, with some missing. That table gives V, J and clone size, and the DNA gave D and trimming. In the table there are roughly 80,000 clones, around 80% of which are singletons. Trimming cost V 4 bases and J 5 bases; bases outside gene matches: 3. Germline-derived CDR1 and CDR2 are SGHRS and YFSETQ. The CDR3 has 13 amino acids. The clonotype comes from a human donor in a cohort sampled during active COVID-19. The sample taken for sequencing was peripheral blood. The chain has TRBV5-1 and TRBJ1-5, with 7 bases that match TRBD1. CDR3 DNA sequence: TGCGCCAGCAGCCTCGGGACAGATCAGCCCCAGCATTTT. This encodes CASSLGTDQPQHF.